This T cell receptor (beta chain) was found in a study of early stage breast cancer tumors. Some clones are missing from TCRdb's copy, which holds only in-frame ones; the method was immunoSEQ multiplex PCR. The sample contains 25,000 to 35,000 clones, about 80% of which appear only once. Germline values: CDR1 SEHNR, CDR2 FQNEAQ (reference sequence). The V end lost 4 bases, the J end lost 11 bases, and 20 bases lay between the germline ends. The CDR3 loop spans 14 amino acids. This clone came up once. The chain carries TRBV7-9 and TRBJ1-1; D might be TRBD1 (6 bases). This TCR derives from a person aged 55 to 75 with breast cancer. Specimen: blood. For the CDR3, the DNA is TGTGCCAGCAGCTCCCTAGGACAGCAAGAATCGGCTTTCTTT. Translation: CASSSLGQQESAFF.